The 14 T cell receptor beta chains reported below all come from one sample, sequenced in a study of T cell responses to AZD1222 COVID-19 vaccine. Profiled with immunoSEQ multiplex PCR; TCRdb holds only in-frame clones, not every one. The data show about 200,000 clones, about 94% seen once. The sample was peripheral blood, taken 28 days after the second AZD1222 dose. Receptors were obtained from an adult who received the AZD1222 COVID-19 vaccine.

This chain connects TRBV14 to TRBJ2-2; 10 positions agree with TRBD1. V trimming: 5 bases; J trimming: 1 base; junction bases outside the gene matches: 4. Germline V lookup: CDR1 SGHDN, CDR2 FVKESK. The CDR3 length is 16 residues. The CDR3 DNA reads as TGTGCCAGCAGCGACCGGGACAGGGGGAACACCGGGGAGCTGTTTTTT. Its protein product is CASSDRDRGNTGELFF. Full variable domain (remainder filled in from reference TRBV14 and TRBJ2-2): EAGVTQFPSHSVIEKGQTVTLRCDPISGHDNLYWYRRVMGKEIKFLLHFVKESKQDESGMPNNRFLAERTGGTYSTLKVQPAELEDSGVYFCASSDRDRGNTGELFFGEGSRLTVL.

The chain has TRBV27 and TRBJ1-2; 7 bases align to TRBD1. Germline V CDR1 and CDR2: MNHEY, SMNVEV (reference sequence). V trimming: 3 bases; J trimming: 4 bases; junction bases outside the gene matches: 11. The CDR3 totals 16 residues. CDR3 residues: CASSFRRTGDPYGYTF. In DNA, the CDR3 is TGTGCCAGCAGTTTTCGGCGGACAGGCGATCCCTATGGCTACACCTTC.

Note on this clone: At one end the junction does not follow the germline gene, possibly because of a read error. The V call is TRBV6-5, the J call TRBJ1-1; D is perhaps TRBD1 (6 bases). Germline V gives CDR1 MNHEY, CDR2 SVGAGI. The CDR3 has 11 residues. CDR3 nucleotide sequence: TGTGCCAGCGGAATGGACAGAGAGAACCTTTTT. It codes for CASGMDRENLF.

This chain links TRBV4-2 with TRBJ1-2; D might be TRBD1 (6 bases). V was shortened by 0 bases and J by 4 bases, with 12 bases between the two germline ends. This CDR3 contains 15 residues. Germline V gene data show CDR1 as LGHNA and CDR2 as YNFKEQ. CDR3 coding DNA: TGTGCCAGCAGCCAAGATCAGGACAGCCTCTATGGCTACACCTTC. As protein: CASSQDQDSLYGYTF.

This chain connects TRBV21-1 to TRBJ2-3; the DNA was not compared with TRBD2, the D call given in the table. TRBV21-1 is given as a pseudogene. The CDR3 loop spans 18 amino acids. The chain's CDR3 is CASSKDEASGGSTDTQYF. The CDR3 DNA reads as TGTGCCAGCAGCAAGGATGAGGCTAGCGGGGGGAGCACAGATACGCAGTATTTT.

V gene TRBV6-5 combines with J gene TRBJ2-7; D may be TRBD2 (6 bases). This CDR3 comprises 14 residues. Trimming shortened V by 5 bases and J by 5 bases, and 16 bases separated the two germline ends. Looked up from germline, CDR1 is MNHEY and CDR2 is SVGAGI. The CDR3 nucleotides read TGTGCCAGCAGTACAAGTCAACTAGCCCACGAGCAGTACTTC. It translates to CASSTSQLAHEQYF.

The chain employs TRBV11-3 and TRBJ2-5; D ambiguous. The CDR3 consists of 12 residues. V was clipped by 0 bases and J by 5 bases, with 4 bases between them. Germline lookup yields CDR1 SGHNT and CDR2 YENEEA. CDR3 DNA sequence: TGTGCCAGCAGCTTAGATAGGGAGACCCAGTACTTC. It yields the protein CASSLDRETQYF.

This clone was seen once. The V call is TRBV5-1, the J call TRBJ2-7; D remains ambiguous. The length of the CDR3 is 13 residues. Germline V gene data show CDR1 as SGHRS and CDR2 as YFSETQ. Trimming took 2 bases from V and 6 from J, leaving 12 bases between them. CDR3 coding DNA: TGCGCCAGCAGCTTCCCCGGAACCGGCGAGCAGTACTTC. Translating gives CASSFPGTGEQYF. The whole variable domain, remainder taken from reference TRBV5-1 and TRBJ2-7, is KAGVTQTPRYLIKTRGQQVTLSCSPISGHRSVSWYQQTPGQGLQFLFEYFSETQRNKGNFPGRFSGRQFSNSRSEMNVSTLELGDSALYLCASSFPGTGEQYFGPGTRLTVT.

The chain has TRBV6-2 or TRBV6-3 and TRBJ2-3, with 13 bases lining up with TRBD2. Germline values: CDR1 MNHEY, CDR2 SVGEGT. This CDR3 has 15 amino acids. V dropped 5 bases and J dropped 5; count of bases not matched to a gene: 4. CDR3 DNA: TGTGCCAGCAGTCAGGGACTAGCGGGGAAAGATACGCAGTATTTT. It codes for CASSQGLAGKDTQYF.

The chain combines TRBV11-2 with TRBJ1-1; no firm D call. The CDR3 loop spans 11 amino acids. Germline V CDR1 and CDR2: SGHAT, FQNNGV. The V end was cut by 5 bases, the J end by 11 bases, with 12 bases between. The CDR3 DNA reads TGTGCCAGCAGCCAAAGCGAGGTTGCTTTCTTT. Translated: CASSQSEVAFF.

The chain joins TRBV7-8 to TRBJ1-5; TRBD1 might be the D (5 bases). The CDR3 sequence is 15 residues long. V was shortened by 5 bases and J by 4 bases, with 15 bases between the two germline ends. Germline values: CDR1 SGHVS, CDR2 FQNEAQ. The CDR3 DNA is TGTGCCAGCAGCGCCAGGGACTCCTTTAATCAGCCCCAGCATTTT. Translation gives CASSARDSFNQPQHF.

This clone came up once. This chain uses TRBV10-2 with TRBJ2-1; TRBD2 matches 12 bases. Germline V gene lookup returns CDR1 WSHSY and CDR2 SAAADI. The V segment lost 0 bases and the J segment 9 bases; nucleotides outside the gene matches: 12. This CDR3 has 18 amino acids. In DNA form, the CDR3 reads TGCGCCAGCAGTGAGTCGTTTCTAGCGGGGGGGCCCGTCGGTGAGCAGTTCTTC. As protein: CASSESFLAGGPVGEQFF.

The chain links TRBV11-2 to TRBJ1-4; the D is unclear. The CDR3 extends over 11 amino acids. Germline V lookup: CDR1 SGHAT, CDR2 FQNNGV. V lost 5 bases and J 13 bases, leaving 11 bases between the germline ends. The chain's CDR3 is CASSLGGRLFF. DNA for the CDR3: TGTGCCAGCAGCCTGGGAGGGAGACTGTTTTTT.

V usage is TRBV13 and J usage is TRBJ1-6; 8 bases line up with TRBD1. J lost 7 bases, V lost 5 bases, and 4 bases had no gene match. This CDR3 spans 14 amino acids. The germline gives CDR1 PRHDT, CDR2 FYEKMQ (reference sequence). As DNA, the CDR3 is TGTGCCAGCAGCCCCCGGACAGGGAATTCACCCCTCCACTTT. It codes for CASSPRTGNSPLHF.